The sequence of this T cell receptor (beta chain) was determined in a study of spatial heterogeneity in lung cancer. Using its own MiXCR run on the 5' RACE reads, TCRdb lists one record per CDR3 protein. Of approximately 39,000 distinct CDR3 sequences in the sample, just over 7.5% are singletons; the top ten hold about 9.2%. V lost 0 bases and J lost 1; bases outside the gene matches: 10. CDR1 SGHAT and CDR2 FQNNGV come from the germline V gene. There are 18 residues in the CDR3. Time point denoted: blood at routine non-recurrence follow-up after resection. This clonotype was recorded at least ten times.

The receptor was derived from a male donor with early-stage non-small cell lung cancer. The sample consisted of PBMCs, taken at follow-up. The chain employs TRBV11-2 and TRBJ2-7; 9 positions agree with TRBD2. The CDR3 is CASSLDRSSGVYSYEQYF. In DNA, the CDR3 is TGTGCCAGCAGCTTAGATCGTTCTAGCGGGGTGTATTCCTACGAGCAGTACTTC. Full variable domain (missing parts from reference TRBV11-2 and TRBJ2-7): EAGVAQSPRYKIIEKRQSVAFWCNPISGHATLYWYQQILGQGPKLLIQFQNNGVVDDSQLPKDRFSAERLKGVDSTLKIQPAKLEDSAVYLCASSLDRSSGVYSYEQYFGPGTRLTVT.